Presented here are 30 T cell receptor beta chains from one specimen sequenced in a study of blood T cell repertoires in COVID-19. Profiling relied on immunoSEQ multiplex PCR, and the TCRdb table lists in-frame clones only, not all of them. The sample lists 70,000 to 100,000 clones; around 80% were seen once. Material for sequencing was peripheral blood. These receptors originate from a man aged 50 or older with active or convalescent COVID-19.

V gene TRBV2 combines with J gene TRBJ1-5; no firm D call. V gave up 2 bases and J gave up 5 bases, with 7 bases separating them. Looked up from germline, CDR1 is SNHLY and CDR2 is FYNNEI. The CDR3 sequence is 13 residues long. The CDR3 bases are TGTGCCAGCAGTGAACGCGGTTATCAGCCCCAGCATTTT. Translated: CASSERGYQPQHF. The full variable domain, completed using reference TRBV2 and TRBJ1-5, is EPEVTQTPSHQVTQMGQEVILRCVPISNHLYFYWYRQILGQKVEFLVSFYNNEISEKSEIFDDQFSVERPDGSNFTLKIRSTKLEDSAMYFCASSERGYQPQHFGDGTRLSIL.

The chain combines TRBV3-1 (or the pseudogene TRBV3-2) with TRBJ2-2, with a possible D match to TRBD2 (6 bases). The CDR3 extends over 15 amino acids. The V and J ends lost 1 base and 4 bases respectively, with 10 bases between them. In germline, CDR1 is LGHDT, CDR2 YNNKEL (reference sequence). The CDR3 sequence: CASSQVGGITGELFF. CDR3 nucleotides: TGTGCCAGCAGCCAAGTAGGAGGGATCACCGGGGAGCTGTTTTTT.

The CDR3 DNA follows: TGTGCCAGCAGTCCAGGCTATAATTCACCCCTCCACTTT. This codes for CASSPGYNSPLHF. The rearrangement uses TRBV2 and TRBJ1-6, with D unresolved. The CDR3 covers 13 residues. CDR1 is SNHLY and CDR2 is FYNNEI in the germline V gene. Trimming removed 5 bases from V and 3 bases from J, with 5 bases in between.

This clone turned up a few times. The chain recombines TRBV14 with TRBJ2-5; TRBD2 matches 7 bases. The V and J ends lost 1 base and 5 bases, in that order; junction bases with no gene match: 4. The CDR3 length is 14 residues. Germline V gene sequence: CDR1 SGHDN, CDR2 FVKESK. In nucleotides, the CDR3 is TGTGCCAGCAGCCAAGGACTAGCTCAGGAGACCCAGTACTTC. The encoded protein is CASSQGLAQETQYF.

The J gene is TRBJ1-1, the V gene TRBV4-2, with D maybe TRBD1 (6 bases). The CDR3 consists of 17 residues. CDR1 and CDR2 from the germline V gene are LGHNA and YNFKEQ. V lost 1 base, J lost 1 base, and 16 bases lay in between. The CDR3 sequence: CASSQGRQENANTEAFF. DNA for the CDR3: TGTGCCAGCAGCCAAGGTCGACAGGAGAACGCGAACACTGAAGCTTTCTTT.

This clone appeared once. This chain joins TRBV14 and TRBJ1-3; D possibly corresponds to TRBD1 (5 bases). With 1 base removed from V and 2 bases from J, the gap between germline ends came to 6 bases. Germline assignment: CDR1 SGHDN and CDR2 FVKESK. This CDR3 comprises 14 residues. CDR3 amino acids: CASSQADTGNTIYF. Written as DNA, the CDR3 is TGTGCCAGCAGCCAAGCGGACACTGGAAACACCATATATTTT.

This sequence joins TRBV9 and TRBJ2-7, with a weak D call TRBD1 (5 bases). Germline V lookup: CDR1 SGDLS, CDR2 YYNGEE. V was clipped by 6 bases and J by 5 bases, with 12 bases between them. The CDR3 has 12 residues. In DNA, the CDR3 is TGTGCCAGCAAGGGTGCAGGGAACGAGCAGTACTTC. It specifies CASKGAGNEQYF.

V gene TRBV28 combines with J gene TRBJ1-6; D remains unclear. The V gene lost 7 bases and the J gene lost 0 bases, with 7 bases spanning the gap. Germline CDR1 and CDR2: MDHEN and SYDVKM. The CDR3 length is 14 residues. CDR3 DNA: TGTGCCAGCACGGGGTCCTCCTATAATTCACCCCTCCACTTT. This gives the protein CASTGSSYNSPLHF.

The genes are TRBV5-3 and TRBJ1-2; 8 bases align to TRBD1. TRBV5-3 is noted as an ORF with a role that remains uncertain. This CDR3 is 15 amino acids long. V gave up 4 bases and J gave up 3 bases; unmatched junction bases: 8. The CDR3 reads CARSPPTGEDYGYTF. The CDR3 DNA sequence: TGTGCCAGAAGCCCGCCGACAGGGGAGGACTATGGCTACACCTTC.

CDR3 loop: CASSPPRGGIETQYF. The CDR3 nucleotides read TGTGCCAGCAGCCCCCCGAGGGGGGGAATAGAGACCCAGTACTTC. This chain links TRBV9 with TRBJ2-5; possibly TRBD2 for D (7 bases). Germline assignment: CDR1 SGDLS and CDR2 YYNGEE. The CDR3 has 15 residues. Between the trimmed V and J ends, which lost 4 bases and 4 bases, there was a span of 17 bases.

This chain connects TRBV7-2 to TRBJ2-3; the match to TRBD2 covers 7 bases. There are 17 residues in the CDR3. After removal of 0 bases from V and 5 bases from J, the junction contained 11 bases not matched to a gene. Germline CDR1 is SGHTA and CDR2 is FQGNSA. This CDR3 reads CASSLAYSSGVGDTQYF. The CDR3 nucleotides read TGTGCCAGCAGCTTAGCGTATTCCAGCGGGGTTGGAGATACGCAGTATTTT.

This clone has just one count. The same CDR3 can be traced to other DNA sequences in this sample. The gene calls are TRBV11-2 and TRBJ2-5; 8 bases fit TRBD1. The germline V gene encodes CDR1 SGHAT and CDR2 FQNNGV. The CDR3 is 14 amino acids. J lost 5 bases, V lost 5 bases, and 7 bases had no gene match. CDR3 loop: CASSLGQGGETQYF. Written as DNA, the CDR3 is TGTGCCAGCAGCCTCGGACAGGGTGGGGAGACCCAGTACTTC.

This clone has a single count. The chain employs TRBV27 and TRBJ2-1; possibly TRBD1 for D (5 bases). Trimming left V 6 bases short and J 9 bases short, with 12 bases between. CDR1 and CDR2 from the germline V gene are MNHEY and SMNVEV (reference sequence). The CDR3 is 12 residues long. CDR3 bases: TGTGCCAGCAGGCGACAGACTGGTGAGCAGTTCTTC. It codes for CASRRQTGEQFF.

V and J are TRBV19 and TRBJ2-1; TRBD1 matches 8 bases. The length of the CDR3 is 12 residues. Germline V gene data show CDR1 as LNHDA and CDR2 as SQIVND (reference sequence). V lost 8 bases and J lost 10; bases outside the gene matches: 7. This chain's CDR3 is CASGRQGWEQFF. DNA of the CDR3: TGTGCCAGTGGACGACAGGGGTGGGAGCAGTTCTTC.

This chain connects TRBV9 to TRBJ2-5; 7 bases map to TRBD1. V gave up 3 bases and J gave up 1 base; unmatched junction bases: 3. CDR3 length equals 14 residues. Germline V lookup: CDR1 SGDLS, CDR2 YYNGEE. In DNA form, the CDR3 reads TGTGCCAGCAGCGACCCAGGGGGCCAAGAGACCCAGTACTTC. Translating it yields CASSDPGGQETQYF.

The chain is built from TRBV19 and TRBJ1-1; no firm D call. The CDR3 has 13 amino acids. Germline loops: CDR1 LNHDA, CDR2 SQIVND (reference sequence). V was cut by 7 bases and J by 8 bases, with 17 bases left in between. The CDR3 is CASTIGPGSEAFF. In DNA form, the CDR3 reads TGTGCCAGTACCATAGGCCCGGGTTCAGAAGCTTTCTTT. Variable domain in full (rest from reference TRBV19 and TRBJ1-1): DGGITQSPKYLFRKEGQNVTLSCEQNLNHDAMYWYRQDPGQGLRLIYYSQIVNDFQKGDIAEGYSVSREKKESFPLTVTSAQKNPTAFYLCASTIGPGSEAFFGQGTRLTVV.

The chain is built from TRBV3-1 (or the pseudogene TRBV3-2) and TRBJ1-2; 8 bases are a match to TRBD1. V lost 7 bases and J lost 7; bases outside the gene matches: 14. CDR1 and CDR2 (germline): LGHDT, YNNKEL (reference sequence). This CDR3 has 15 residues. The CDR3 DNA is TGTGCCAGCACCCTTCGGACAGGGCCGACGGGTGGCTACACCTTC. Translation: CASTLRTGPTGGYTF.

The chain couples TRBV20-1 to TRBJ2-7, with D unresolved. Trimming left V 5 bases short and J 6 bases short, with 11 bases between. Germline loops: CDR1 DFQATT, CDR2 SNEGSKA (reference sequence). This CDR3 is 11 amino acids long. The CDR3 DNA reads TGCAGTGCTGCCCCTAGTTTCGAGCAGTACGTC. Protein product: CSAAPSFEQYV.

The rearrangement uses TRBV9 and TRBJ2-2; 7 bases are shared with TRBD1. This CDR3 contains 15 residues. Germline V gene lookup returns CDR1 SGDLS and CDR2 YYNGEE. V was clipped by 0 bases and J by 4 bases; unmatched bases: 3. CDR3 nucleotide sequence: TGTGCCAGCAGCGTAGGGGGACAGCTCACCGGGGAGCTGTTTTTT. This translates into CASSVGGQLTGELFF.

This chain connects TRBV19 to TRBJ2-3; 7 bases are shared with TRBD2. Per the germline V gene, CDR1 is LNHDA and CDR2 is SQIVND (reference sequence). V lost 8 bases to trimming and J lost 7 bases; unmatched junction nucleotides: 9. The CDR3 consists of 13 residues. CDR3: CASGGPSGNTQYF. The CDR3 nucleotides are TGTGCCAGTGGGGGACCTAGCGGAAATACGCAGTATTTT.

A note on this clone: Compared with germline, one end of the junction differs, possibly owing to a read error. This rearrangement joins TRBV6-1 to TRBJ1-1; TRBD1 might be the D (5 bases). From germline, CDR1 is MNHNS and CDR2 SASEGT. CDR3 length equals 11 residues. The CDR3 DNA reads TGTGCCAGCAGTGACGGAAGACAGCCCCTCTTT. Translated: CASSDGRQPLF.

The chain's CDR3 is CASSFSGTGESGANVLTF. In DNA form, the CDR3 reads TGCGCCAGCAGCTTTTCCGGGACAGGGGAATCTGGGGCCAACGTCCTGACTTTC. The chain links TRBV5-1 to TRBJ2-6; 10 bases map to TRBD1. Germline V CDR1 and CDR2: SGHRS, YFSETQ. Trimming took 2 bases from V and 1 from J; bases not matched to a gene: 6. The CDR3 loop spans 18 amino acids.

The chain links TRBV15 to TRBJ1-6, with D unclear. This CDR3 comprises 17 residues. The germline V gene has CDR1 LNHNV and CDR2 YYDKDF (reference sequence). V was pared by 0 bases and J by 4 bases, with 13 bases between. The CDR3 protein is CATSRDGQVYYNSPLHF. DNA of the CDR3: TGTGCCACCAGCAGAGATGGGCAGGTATATTATAATTCACCCCTCCACTTT.

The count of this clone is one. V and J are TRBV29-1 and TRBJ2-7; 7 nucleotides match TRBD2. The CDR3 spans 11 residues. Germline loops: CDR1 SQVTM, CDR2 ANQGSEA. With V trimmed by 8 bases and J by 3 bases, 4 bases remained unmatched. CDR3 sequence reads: CSWGGIYEQYF. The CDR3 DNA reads TGCAGCTGGGGGGGGATCTACGAGCAGTACTTC.

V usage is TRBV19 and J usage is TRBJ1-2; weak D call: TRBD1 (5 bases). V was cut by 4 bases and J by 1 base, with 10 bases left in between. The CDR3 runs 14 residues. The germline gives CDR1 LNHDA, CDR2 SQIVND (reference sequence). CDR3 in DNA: TGTGCCAGTAGTACTCGACAGCTTAACTATGGCTACACCTTC. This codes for CASSTRQLNYGYTF.

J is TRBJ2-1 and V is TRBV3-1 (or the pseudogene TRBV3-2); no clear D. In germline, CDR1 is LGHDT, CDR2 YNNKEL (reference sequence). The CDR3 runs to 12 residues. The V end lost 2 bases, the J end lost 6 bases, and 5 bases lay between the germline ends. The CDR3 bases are TGTGCCAGCAGCCAATTTAGCAATGAGCAGTTCTTC. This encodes CASSQFSNEQFF.

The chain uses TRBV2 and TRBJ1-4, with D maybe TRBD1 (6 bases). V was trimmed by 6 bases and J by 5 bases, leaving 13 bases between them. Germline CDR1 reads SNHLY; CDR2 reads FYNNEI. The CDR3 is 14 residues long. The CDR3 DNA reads TGTGCCAGCAGGGAGGACAGCGTGAATGAAAAACTGTTTTTT. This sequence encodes CASREDSVNEKLFF.

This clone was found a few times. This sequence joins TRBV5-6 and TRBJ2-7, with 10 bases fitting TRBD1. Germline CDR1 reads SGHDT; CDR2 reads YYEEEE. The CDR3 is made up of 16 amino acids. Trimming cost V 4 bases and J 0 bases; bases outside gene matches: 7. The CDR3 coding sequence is TGTGCCAGCAGCCCGAAGGGACAGGGGAGCTCCTACGAGCAGTACTTC. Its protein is CASSPKGQGSSYEQYF.

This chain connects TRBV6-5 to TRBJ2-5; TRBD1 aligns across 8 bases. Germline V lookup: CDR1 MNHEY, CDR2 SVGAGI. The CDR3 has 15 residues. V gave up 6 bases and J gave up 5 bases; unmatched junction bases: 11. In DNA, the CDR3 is TGTGCCAGCAGGACAAGACAGGGGACGGGGGAGACCCAGTACTTC. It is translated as CASRTRQGTGETQYF.

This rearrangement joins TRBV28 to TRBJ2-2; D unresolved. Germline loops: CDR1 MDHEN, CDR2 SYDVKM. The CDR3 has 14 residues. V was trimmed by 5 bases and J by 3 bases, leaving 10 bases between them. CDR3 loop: CASSNPRYTGELFF. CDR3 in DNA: TGTGCCAGCAGTAACCCCCGGTACACCGGGGAGCTGTTTTTT.